This T cell receptor beta chain derives from a study of beta chain features in type 1 diabetes. Regarding this clone: Its specificity is unknown.

The whole isolated RNA underwent reverse transcription, so sequencing captured expressed TCRB transcripts. The repertoire was sequenced with immunoSEQ multiplex PCR; TCRdb's copy has only in-frame clones and lacks some. Of fewer than 900,000 clones detected, roughly 15% appear once; the ten largest clones hold around 0.02%. It was via CD45RO/CCR7/CD25/CD127/CD95/CD27 that CD4+ naive, central memory, regulatory and stem cell-like memory cells were sorted. Germline-derived CDR1 and CDR2 are MNHNY and SVGAGI (reference sequence). The length of the CDR3 is 13 residues. V shed 6 bases and J shed 6 bases, with 12 bases lying between them. Study-wide results and caveats: Compared to healthy donors, patients appeared to have naive, central memory and Treg TCRB repertoires that were more alike. The study found fewer insertions and more deletions at VDJ junctions in type 1 diabetes patients. Resolution of whether HLA type affects TCRB rearrangement was not achieved here.

Sequencing was done on a sample of naive CD4+ T cells from blood. The TCR originated in a woman under 30 in good health. The chain combines TRBV6-6 with TRBJ2-1; D is undetermined. The CDR3 is CASSHRLPNEQFF. The CDR3, as DNA: TGTGCCAGCAGCCACAGACTCCCCAATGAGCAGTTCTTC.